The clone carrying this T cell receptor beta chain has at least ten counts. The data belong to a study of T cells after yellow fever vaccination. TCRdb re-derived calls from the 5' RACE reads in MiXCR, one entry per CDR3 protein. The table shows about 340,000 distinct CDR3 sequences, with under 5% occurring only once. The material sequenced was PBMCs, taken 5 days after the yellow fever booster vaccination. This sequence originates from a man aged 18-30 years who received the YFV17D yellow fever vaccine.

The CDR3 protein is CASSQGYGFGQGETQYF. The CDR3 DNA reads TGCGCCAGCAGCCAAGGGTATGGTTTCGGACAAGGCGAGACCCAGTACTTC. The rearrangement links TRBV4-3 to TRBJ2-5, with a weak D call TRBD1 (5 bases). Trimming shortened V by 1 base and J by 5 bases, and 20 bases separated the two germline ends. This CDR3 contains 17 residues. The germline CDR1 and CDR2 sequences are LGHNA and YSLEER.